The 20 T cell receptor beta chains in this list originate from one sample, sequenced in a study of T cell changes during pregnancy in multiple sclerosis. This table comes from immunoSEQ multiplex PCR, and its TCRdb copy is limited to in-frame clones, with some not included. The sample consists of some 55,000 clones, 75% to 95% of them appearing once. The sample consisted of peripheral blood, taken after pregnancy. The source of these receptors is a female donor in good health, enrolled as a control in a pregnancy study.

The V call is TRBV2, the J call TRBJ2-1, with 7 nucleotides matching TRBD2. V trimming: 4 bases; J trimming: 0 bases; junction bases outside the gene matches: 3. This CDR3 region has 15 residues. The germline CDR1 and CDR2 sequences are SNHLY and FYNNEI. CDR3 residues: CASSGASGSYNEQFF. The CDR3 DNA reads TGTGCCAGCAGTGGCGCTAGCGGCTCCTACAATGAGCAGTTCTTC.

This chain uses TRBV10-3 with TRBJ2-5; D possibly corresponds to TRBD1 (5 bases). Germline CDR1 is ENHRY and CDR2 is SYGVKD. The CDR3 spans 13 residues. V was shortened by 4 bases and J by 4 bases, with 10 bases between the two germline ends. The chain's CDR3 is CAISGGRIETQYF. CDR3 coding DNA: TGTGCCATCAGTGGGGGCAGGATAGAGACCCAGTACTTC.

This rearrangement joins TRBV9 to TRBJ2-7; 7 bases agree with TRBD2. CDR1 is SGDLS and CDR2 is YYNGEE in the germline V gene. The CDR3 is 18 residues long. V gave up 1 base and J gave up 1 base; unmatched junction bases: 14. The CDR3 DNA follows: TGTGCCAGCAGCGTATCTCAAGGGACGGGAGGTTTGTCCTACGAGCAGTACTTC. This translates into CASSVSQGTGGLSYEQYF.

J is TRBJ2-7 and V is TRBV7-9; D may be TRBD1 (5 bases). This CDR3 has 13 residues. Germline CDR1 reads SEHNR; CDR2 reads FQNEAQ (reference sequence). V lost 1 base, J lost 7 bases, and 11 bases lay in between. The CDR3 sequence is CASSLEGMGEQYF. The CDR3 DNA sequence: TGTGCCAGCAGCTTAGAGGGGATGGGGGAGCAGTACTTC.

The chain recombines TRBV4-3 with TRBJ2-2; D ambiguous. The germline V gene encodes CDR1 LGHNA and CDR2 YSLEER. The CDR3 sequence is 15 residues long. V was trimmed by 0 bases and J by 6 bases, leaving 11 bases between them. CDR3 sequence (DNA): TGCGCCAGCAGCCAAGAGAGAGGCTCCCCCGGGGAGCTGTTTTTT. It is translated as CASSQERGSPGELFF.

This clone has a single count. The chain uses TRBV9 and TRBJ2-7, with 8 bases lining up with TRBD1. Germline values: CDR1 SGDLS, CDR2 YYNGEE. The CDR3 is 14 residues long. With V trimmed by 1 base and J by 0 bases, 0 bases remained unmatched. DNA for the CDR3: TGTGCCAGCAGCGTAACAGGGGGCTCCTACGAGCAGTACTTC. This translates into CASSVTGGSYEQYF.

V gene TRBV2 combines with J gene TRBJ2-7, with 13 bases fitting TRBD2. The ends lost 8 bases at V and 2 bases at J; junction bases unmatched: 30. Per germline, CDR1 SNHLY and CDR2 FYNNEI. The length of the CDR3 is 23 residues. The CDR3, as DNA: TGTGCCAGCGCTAACCTTGGAGGGGGGCCCCGAACACCGACTAGCGGGGGGCCCTACGAGCAGTACTTC. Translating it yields CASANLGGGPRTPTSGGPYEQYF.

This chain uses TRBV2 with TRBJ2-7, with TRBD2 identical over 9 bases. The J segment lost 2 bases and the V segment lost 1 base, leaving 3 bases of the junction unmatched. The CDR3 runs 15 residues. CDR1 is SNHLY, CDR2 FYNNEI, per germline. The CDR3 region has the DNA TGTGCCAGCAGTGAAGTGACTAGCGGAACCTACGAGCAGTACTTC. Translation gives CASSEVTSGTYEQYF.

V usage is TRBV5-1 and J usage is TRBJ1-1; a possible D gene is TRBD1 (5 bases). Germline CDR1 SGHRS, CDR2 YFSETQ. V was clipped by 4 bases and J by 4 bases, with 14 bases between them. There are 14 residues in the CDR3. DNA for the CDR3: TGCGCCAGCAGCCGGCCAGGGTTGGGCACTGAAGCTTTCTTT. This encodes CASSRPGLGTEAFF.

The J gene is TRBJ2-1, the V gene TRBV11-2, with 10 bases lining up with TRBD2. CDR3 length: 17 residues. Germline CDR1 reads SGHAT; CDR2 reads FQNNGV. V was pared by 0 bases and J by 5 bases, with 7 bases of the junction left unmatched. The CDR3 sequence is CASSLDMVLAGDNEQFF. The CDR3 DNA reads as TGTGCCAGCAGCTTAGATATGGTGCTAGCGGGGGACAATGAGCAGTTCTTC.

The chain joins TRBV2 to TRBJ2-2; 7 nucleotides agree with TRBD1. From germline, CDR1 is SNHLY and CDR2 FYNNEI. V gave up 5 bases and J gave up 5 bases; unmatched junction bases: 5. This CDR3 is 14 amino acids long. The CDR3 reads CASSFTGATGELFF. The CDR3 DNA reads TGTGCCAGCAGTTTCACAGGGGCTACCGGGGAGCTGTTTTTT.

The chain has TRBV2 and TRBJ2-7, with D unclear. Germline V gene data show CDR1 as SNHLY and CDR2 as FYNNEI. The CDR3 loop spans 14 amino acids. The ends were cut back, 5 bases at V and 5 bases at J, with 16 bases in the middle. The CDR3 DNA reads TGTGCCAGCAGTCCCCGGGTGGTATGGGACGAGCAGTACTTC. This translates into CASSPRVVWDEQYF. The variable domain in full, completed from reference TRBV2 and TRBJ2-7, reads EPEVTQTPSHQVTQMGQEVILRCVPISNHLYFYWYRQILGQKVEFLVSFYNNEISEKSEIFDDQFSVERPDGSNFTLKIRSTKLEDSAMYFCASSPRVVWDEQYFGPGTRLTVT.

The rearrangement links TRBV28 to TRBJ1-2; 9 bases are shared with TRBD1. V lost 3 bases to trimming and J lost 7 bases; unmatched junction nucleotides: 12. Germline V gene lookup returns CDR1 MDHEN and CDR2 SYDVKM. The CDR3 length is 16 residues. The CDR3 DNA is TGTGCCAGCAGTTTCCCGAGACAGGGGGGAGGTTCTGGCTACACCTTC. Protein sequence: CASSFPRQGGGSGYTF.

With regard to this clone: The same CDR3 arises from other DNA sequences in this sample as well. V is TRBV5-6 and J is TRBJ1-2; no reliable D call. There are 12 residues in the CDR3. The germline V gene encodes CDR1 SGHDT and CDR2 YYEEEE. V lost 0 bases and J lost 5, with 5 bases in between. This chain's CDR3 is CASSLDGYGYTF. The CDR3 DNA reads TGTGCCAGCAGCTTGGACGGGTATGGCTACACCTTC.

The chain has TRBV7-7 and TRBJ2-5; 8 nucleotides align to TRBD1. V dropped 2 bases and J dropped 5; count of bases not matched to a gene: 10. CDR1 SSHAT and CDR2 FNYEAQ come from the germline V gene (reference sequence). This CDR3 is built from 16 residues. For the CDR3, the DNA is TGTGCCAGCAGCTTACCCAGGGCAGGGGGCGGGGAGACCCAGTACTTC. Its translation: CASSLPRAGGGETQYF.

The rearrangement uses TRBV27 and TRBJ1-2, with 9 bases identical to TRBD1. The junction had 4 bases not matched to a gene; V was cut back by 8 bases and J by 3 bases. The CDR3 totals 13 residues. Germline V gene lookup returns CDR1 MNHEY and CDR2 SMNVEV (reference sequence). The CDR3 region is CASGGQGDYGYTF. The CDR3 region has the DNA TGTGCCAGCGGGGGACAGGGAGACTATGGCTACACCTTC.

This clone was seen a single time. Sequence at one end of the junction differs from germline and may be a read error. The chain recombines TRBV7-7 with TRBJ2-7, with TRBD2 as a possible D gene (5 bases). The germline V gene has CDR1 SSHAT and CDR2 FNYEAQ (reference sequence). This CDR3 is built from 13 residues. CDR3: CASSFGRGYEQYF. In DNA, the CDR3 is TGTGCTAGCAGCTTCGGTCGGGGCTACGAGCAGTACTTC.

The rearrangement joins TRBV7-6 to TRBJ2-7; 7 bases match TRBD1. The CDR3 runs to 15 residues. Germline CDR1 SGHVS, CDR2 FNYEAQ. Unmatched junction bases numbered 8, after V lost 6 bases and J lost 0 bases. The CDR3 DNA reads TGTGCCAGCAGGAAAAGTACAGGGGACTCCTACGAGCAGTACTTC. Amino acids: CASRKSTGDSYEQYF.

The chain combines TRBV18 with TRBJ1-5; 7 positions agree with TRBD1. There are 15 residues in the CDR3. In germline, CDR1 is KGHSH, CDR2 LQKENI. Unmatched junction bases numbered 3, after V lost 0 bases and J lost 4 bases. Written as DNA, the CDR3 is TGTGCCAGCTCACCACCAGGGGGCAGAAATCAGCCCCAGCATTTT. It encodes CASSPPGGRNQPQHF.

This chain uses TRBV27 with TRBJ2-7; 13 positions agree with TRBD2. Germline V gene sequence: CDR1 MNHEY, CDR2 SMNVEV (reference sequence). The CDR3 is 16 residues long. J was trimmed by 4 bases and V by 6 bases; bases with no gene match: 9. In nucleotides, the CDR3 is TGTGCCAGCAGCGAAATAGGACTAGCGGGGGTGTACGAGCAGTACTTC. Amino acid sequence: CASSEIGLAGVYEQYF.